The 24 T cell receptor beta chains below were found in one sample sequenced in a study of T cell clones after liver transplantation. TCRdb's copy holds only in-frame clones and misses some; the assay was immunoSEQ multiplex PCR. This table holds about 74,000 clones, 75% to 90% found once. The sample consisted of CD4+ T cells from blood, taken before liver transplant. These receptor sequences come from a human donor who received a liver transplant.

V gene TRBV27 combines with J gene TRBJ2-1; D is unclear. This CDR3 is built from 16 residues. The germline CDR1 and CDR2 sequences are MNHEY and SMNVEV (reference sequence). With 2 bases removed from V and 7 bases from J, the gap between germline ends came to 18 bases. This CDR3 is CASSLNPRPPQNEQFF. Here the CDR3 DNA reads TGTGCCAGCAGTTTAAACCCCCGCCCTCCCCAAAATGAGCAGTTCTTC.

V is TRBV7-2 and J is TRBJ2-2, with D unclear. The germline gives CDR1 SGHTA, CDR2 FQGNSA. The length of the CDR3 is 17 residues. V gave up 0 bases and J gave up 3 bases, with 14 bases separating them. The CDR3 region is CASSLADLRLYTGELFF. The CDR3 DNA reads as TGTGCCAGCAGCTTAGCGGATTTACGGCTTTACACCGGGGAGCTGTTTTTT.

The V call is TRBV5-1, the J call TRBJ2-3; 8 positions match TRBD1. With V trimmed by 1 base and J by 3 bases, 4 bases remained unmatched. CDR3 size: 15 residues. The germline V gene encodes CDR1 SGHRS and CDR2 YFSETQ. The CDR3 loop reads CASSLQGAVTDTQYF. CDR3 nucleotides: TGCGCCAGCAGCTTGCAGGGGGCGGTAACAGATACGCAGTATTTT.

The rearrangement joins TRBV5-1 to TRBJ2-3; no reliable D call. The CDR3 has 14 amino acids. Trimming removed 4 bases from V and 3 bases from J, with 12 bases in between. Germline lookup yields CDR1 SGHRS and CDR2 YFSETQ. The CDR3 DNA reads as TGCGCCAGCAGCCTCCTCTTGGGGACAGATACGCAGTATTTT. It encodes CASSLLLGTDTQYF.

The chain carries TRBV10-3 and TRBJ2-5; D unresolved. Trimming left V 10 bases short and J 4 bases short, with 16 bases between. Germline loops: CDR1 ENHRY, CDR2 SYGVKD. The CDR3 loop spans 13 amino acids. The CDR3 DNA follows: TGTGCCACCAGCCCCACCTCCCGAGAGACCCAGTACTTC. Its translation: CATSPTSRETQYF.

The rearrangement uses TRBV6-6 and TRBJ2-7, with 7 bases aligning to TRBD1. The CDR3 sequence is 14 residues long. V was clipped by 2 bases and J by 2 bases; unmatched bases: 3. Germline V CDR1 and CDR2: MNHNY, SVGAGI (reference sequence). Here the CDR3 DNA reads TGTGCCAGCAGTTACGGCAGGGGGACCTACGAGCAGTACTTC. Its translation is CASSYGRGTYEQYF.

The chain has TRBV5-1 and TRBJ2-3; 8 nucleotides agree with TRBD2. V lost 4 bases and J lost 2; bases outside the gene matches: 9. In germline, CDR1 is SGHRS, CDR2 YFSETQ. This CDR3 is 16 amino acids long. The CDR3 protein is CASSVGTSPYTDTQYF. The CDR3 nucleotides read TGCGCCAGCAGCGTCGGGACTAGTCCCTACACAGATACGCAGTATTTT.

The gene calls are TRBV2 and TRBJ2-7, with a possible D match to TRBD1 (7 bases). Germline CDR1 SNHLY, CDR2 FYNNEI. Trimming shortened V by 6 bases and J by 1 base, and 13 bases separated the two germline ends. The CDR3 is 14 residues long. The CDR3 DNA sequence: TGTGCCAGCAGCGACGCAGGGGGGTCCTACGAGCAGTACTTC. This encodes CASSDAGGSYEQYF.

The J gene is TRBJ2-3, the V gene TRBV5-1; 10 bases fit TRBD2. The CDR3 loop spans 17 amino acids. Trimming at V came to 1 base and at J to 0 bases, leaving 5 bases not matched to a gene. From germline, CDR1 is SGHRS and CDR2 YFSETQ. CDR3 in DNA: TGCGCCAGCAGCTTGACTAGCGGGACCGTTAGCACAGATACGCAGTATTTT. Its translation: CASSLTSGTVSTDTQYF.

V usage is TRBV19 and J usage is TRBJ2-7; a weak D match, TRBD2 (6 bases). V lost 8 bases and J lost 0, with 11 bases in between. Germline-derived CDR1 and CDR2 are LNHDA and SQIVND (reference sequence). The CDR3 has 13 residues. DNA of the CDR3: TGTGCCAGTCGGGACTCCTCCTCCTACGAGCAGTACTTC. This codes for CASRDSSSYEQYF.

The chain recombines TRBV19 with TRBJ2-7, with D tentatively TRBD1 (7 bases). CDR3 size: 14 residues. V was trimmed by 3 bases and J by 3 bases, leaving 12 bases between them. Germline V CDR1 and CDR2: LNHDA, SQIVND (reference sequence). The DNA of the CDR3 is TGTGCCAGTAGTATCGGGCAGGGGGGCTACGAGCAGTACTTC. Translated: CASSIGQGGYEQYF.

V usage is TRBV28 and J usage is TRBJ2-3; tentative D call: TRBD2 (7 bases). There are 16 residues in the CDR3. Per the germline V gene, CDR1 is MDHEN and CDR2 is SYDVKM. Trimming shortened V by 5 bases and J by 4 bases, and 19 bases separated the two germline ends. CDR3 coding DNA: TGTGCCAGCAGTGACTGGGGGCGGGGGCAAGCAGATACGCAGTATTTT. It translates to CASSDWGRGQADTQYF.

The chain is built from TRBV5-1 and TRBJ1-1; D is possibly TRBD1 (6 bases). The V end lost 4 bases, the J end lost 1 base, and 14 bases lay between the germline ends. The CDR3 has 15 amino acids. Germline V CDR1 and CDR2: SGHRS, YFSETQ. The CDR3 DNA follows: TGCGCCAGCAGCAGCGGGACAATCCCGAACACTGAAGCTTTCTTT. Amino acid sequence: CASSSGTIPNTEAFF.

The rearrangement uses TRBV6-1 and TRBJ1-2, with 7 bases aligning to TRBD1. Germline assignment: CDR1 MNHNS and CDR2 SASEGT. CDR3 length: 14 amino acids. Trimming at V came to 6 bases and at J to 8 bases, leaving 12 bases not matched to a gene. The CDR3 loop is CASSELTGLIGYTF. The CDR3 nucleotides are TGTGCCAGCAGCGAACTGACAGGGTTAATAGGCTACACCTTC.

V is TRBV5-1 and J is TRBJ2-3, with TRBD2 matching over 13 bases. The CDR3 totals 16 residues. Losses at the gene ends were 4 bases for V and 6 bases for J; bases not matched to a gene: 8. Looked up from germline, CDR1 is SGHRS and CDR2 is YFSETQ. The CDR3 DNA follows: TGCGCCAGCAGCCCCGGACTAGCGGGAGCAGGGGATACGCAGTATTTT. Protein product: CASSPGLAGAGDTQYF.

V is TRBV18 and J is TRBJ1-1; D unresolved. CDR3 size: 12 residues. The germline V gene has CDR1 KGHSH and CDR2 LQKENI. V gave up 7 bases and J gave up 0 bases, with 6 bases separating them. The CDR3 is CASCKLNTEAFF. The CDR3 DNA is TGTGCCAGCTGCAAGTTGAACACTGAAGCTTTCTTT. The full variable domain, with the rest looked up from reference TRBV18 and TRBJ1-1, is NAGVMQNPRHLVRRRGQEARLRCSPMKGHSHVYWYRQLPEEGLKFMVYLQKENIIDESGMPKERFSAEFPKEGPSILRIQQVVRGDSAAYFCASCKLNTEAFFGQGTRLTVV.

The rearrangement uses TRBV30 and TRBJ2-1; D unclear. The ends were cut back, 3 bases at V and 4 bases at J, with 4 bases in the middle. CDR3 length: 11 residues. Germline CDR1 GTSNPN, CDR2 SVGIG (reference sequence). The DNA for the CDR3 is TGTGCCTGGAGAGATTACAATGAGCAGTTCTTC. It translates to CAWRDYNEQFF.

With respect to this clone: Within the sample, other DNA sequences also encode this same CDR3. This chain uses TRBV5-1 with TRBJ2-5; no firm D call. Between the trimmed V and J ends, which lost 2 bases and 5 bases, there was a span of 10 bases. Germline values: CDR1 SGHRS, CDR2 YFSETQ. This CDR3 region has 13 residues. The CDR3: CASSLGNGETQYF. In DNA, the CDR3 is TGCGCCAGCAGCTTAGGGAACGGGGAGACCCAGTACTTC.

The chain uses TRBV19 and TRBJ2-7; TRBD1 matches at 11 bases. V gave up 5 bases and J gave up 3 bases; unmatched junction bases: 6. Germline V lookup: CDR1 LNHDA, CDR2 SQIVND (reference sequence). The CDR3 consists of 15 residues. The CDR3: CASSPGTGGSYEQYF. CDR3 DNA: TGTGCCAGTAGTCCTGGGACAGGGGGAAGCTACGAGCAGTACTTC.

The chain uses TRBV18 and TRBJ1-1; possibly TRBD1 for D (6 bases). Looked up from germline, CDR1 is KGHSH and CDR2 is LQKENI. This CDR3 contains 14 residues. V lost 3 bases and J 1 base, leaving 9 bases between the germline ends. The CDR3 DNA sequence: TGTGCCAGCTCACCCGGACAGTCGAACACTGAAGCTTTCTTT. Translated, it gives CASSPGQSNTEAFF.

The V call is TRBV4-1, the J call TRBJ1-2; TRBD1 aligns across 7 bases. The CDR3 runs to 17 residues. The junction had 13 bases not matched to a gene; V was cut back by 2 bases and J by 4 bases. Germline-derived CDR1 and CDR2 are MGHRA and YSYEKL. The chain's CDR3 is CASSQSDREPIGYGYTF. The CDR3 bases are TGCGCCAGCAGCCAATCCGACAGGGAACCTATTGGCTATGGCTACACCTTC.

The CDR3 here is CASSLAGGSTYEQYF. Here the CDR3 DNA reads TGTGCCAGCAGCTTAGCTGGCGGGAGCACCTACGAGCAGTACTTC. The chain links TRBV7-2 to TRBJ2-7; 7 bases agree with TRBD2. V shed 0 bases, J shed 2 bases, and the junction held 4 bases outside the gene matches. Germline CDR1 is SGHTA and CDR2 is FQGNSA. This CDR3 comprises 15 residues. Looking up the rest from reference TRBV7-2 and TRBJ2-7 gives the full variable domain: GAGVSQSPSNKVTEKGKDVELRCDPISGHTALYWYRQSLGQGLEFLIYFQGNSAPDKSGLPSDRFSAERTGGSVSTLTIQRTQQEDSAVYLCASSLAGGSTYEQYFGPGTRLTVT.

V and J are TRBV30 and TRBJ1-1; TRBD1 agrees at 10 bases. Per the germline V gene, CDR1 is GTSNPN and CDR2 is SVGIG (reference sequence). V lost 5 bases and J lost 1; bases outside the gene matches: 7. CDR3 size: 15 residues. The CDR3 sequence: CAWYRDRGRNTEAFF. DNA of the CDR3: TGTGCCTGGTACCGGGACAGGGGACGGAACACTGAAGCTTTCTTT.

V is TRBV11-2 and J is TRBJ1-5; weak D call: TRBD1 (5 bases). Trimming took off 5 bases at V and 3 bases at J, with 11 bases between the two ends. CDR3 length: 14 amino acids. The germline V gene encodes CDR1 SGHAT and CDR2 FQNNGV. The CDR3: CASSPDSYNQPQHF. As DNA, the CDR3 is TGTGCCAGCAGCCCCGACAGTTACAATCAGCCCCAGCATTTT.